The 10 T cell receptor beta chains below come from one sample, sequenced in a study of blood T cell repertoires in COVID-19. Assay: immunoSEQ multiplex PCR; the TCRdb copy retains only in-frame clones and omits some. The table records over 35,000 clones, over 75% of them present only once. Sequenced: peripheral blood. These receptors were obtained from a man aged 50-60 years with acute or convalescent COVID-19.

As concerns this clone: Other DNA sequences in this sample translate to the same CDR3. The chain recombines TRBV5-5 with TRBJ2-7; 10 bases are shared with TRBD2. Germline V CDR1 and CDR2: SGHKS, YYEKEE (reference sequence). With V trimmed by 0 bases and J by 3 bases, 3 bases remained unmatched. The CDR3 extends over 15 amino acids. CDR3 nucleotide sequence: TGTGCCAGCAGCTTGGGGCTAGCGGGGGACTACGAGCAGTACTTC. As protein: CASSLGLAGDYEQYF.

CDR3 protein: CASTPGRTAGEQFF. CDR3 DNA sequence: TGTGCCAGCACCCCCGGGCGGACTGCGGGAGAGCAGTTCTTC. This sequence joins TRBV7-2 and TRBJ2-1; perhaps TRBD2 as D (6 bases). The CDR3 contains 14 residues. Trimming shortened V by 7 bases and J by 10 bases, and 20 bases separated the two germline ends. Germline CDR1 is SGHTA and CDR2 is FQGNSA.

V and J are TRBV2 and TRBJ2-1; 7 nucleotides line up with TRBD2. V lost 4 bases and J lost 5; bases outside the gene matches: 11. The CDR3 loop spans 16 amino acids. The V gene's germline CDR1 is SNHLY and CDR2 FYNNEI. CDR3 in amino acids: CASSVARDYWDNEQFF. DNA for the CDR3: TGTGCCAGCAGTGTGGCGCGGGACTACTGGGACAATGAGCAGTTCTTC.

The CDR3 is CASSQEGRGNTEAFF. DNA for the CDR3: TGCGCCAGCAGCCAAGAAGGCAGAGGAAACACTGAAGCTTTCTTT. The chain joins TRBV4-1 to TRBJ1-1; D uncertain. There are 15 residues in the CDR3. Trimming shortened V by 0 bases and J by 2 bases, and 10 bases separated the two germline ends. Germline values: CDR1 MGHRA, CDR2 YSYEKL.

The chain has TRBV7-2 and TRBJ1-2; 8 bases are a match to TRBD1. The V gene end was trimmed by 6 bases and the J gene end by 8 bases; junction bases not matched to a gene: 8. Germline assignment: CDR1 SGHTA and CDR2 FQGNSA. This CDR3 contains 13 residues. The CDR3 nucleotides are TGTGCCAGCAGTCCACAGACAGGGGACGGCTACACCTTC. This translates into CASSPQTGDGYTF.

The chain carries TRBV9 and TRBJ1-6; tentatively, D is TRBD1 (6 bases). The CDR3 length is 15 residues. The germline V gene encodes CDR1 SGDLS and CDR2 YYNGEE. The V end was cut by 0 bases, the J end by 6 bases, with 10 bases between. The CDR3 DNA follows: TGTGCCAGCAGCGTAGGTTCAGGGGTTAATTCACCCCTCCACTTT. It codes for CASSVGSGVNSPLHF.

This chain connects TRBV13 to TRBJ2-7; 7 bases fit TRBD1. Trimming at V came to 6 bases and at J to 4 bases, leaving 3 bases not matched to a gene. Germline V lookup: CDR1 PRHDT, CDR2 FYEKMQ (reference sequence). The CDR3 runs 12 residues. The CDR3 spells CASRRQGYEQYF. The CDR3 DNA sequence: TGTGCCAGCAGAAGACAGGGTTACGAGCAGTACTTC.

In nucleotides, the CDR3 is TGTGCCAGCAGTTACTCAGGGAGGGAGGGCAGAGCTTTCTTT. It is translated as CASSYSGREGRAFF. The V gene is TRBV6-6, the J gene TRBJ1-1; no reliable D call. The CDR3 covers 14 residues. The V gene lost 0 bases and the J gene lost 10 bases, with 15 bases spanning the gap. Germline CDR1 and CDR2: MNHNY and SVGAGI (reference sequence).

The rearrangement joins TRBV3-1 (or the pseudogene TRBV3-2) to TRBJ1-1, with 7 bases that match TRBD1. V gave up 4 bases and J gave up 6 bases; unmatched junction bases: 5. Per germline, CDR1 LGHDT and CDR2 YNNKEL (reference sequence). The length of the CDR3 is 13 residues. CDR3 in DNA: TGTGCCAGCAGCCCCGGGACAGTCCCTGAAGCTTTCTTT. Encoded protein: CASSPGTVPEAFF.

The chain is built from TRBV2 and TRBJ2-7, with D tentatively TRBD2 (6 bases). Trimming removed 4 bases at V and 1 base at J, with 17 bases between. CDR1 and CDR2 from the germline V gene are SNHLY and FYNNEI. This CDR3 comprises 16 residues. In nucleotides, the CDR3 is TGTGCCAGCAGTGGGCTGGGGGGAGTAGGGTCCTACGAGCAGTACTTC. Translation: CASSGLGGVGSYEQYF.